This TCR beta chain was found in a study of identifying expanded T cells in peripheral blood. The germline CDR1 and CDR2 sequences are SGHVS and FNYEAQ. CDR3 length: 16 residues. V was cut by 3 bases and J by 1 base, with 15 bases left in between. Points from the study as a whole: Across healthy donors, higher total template counts meant significantly greater approximately 2-week count variance. Technical replicates showed around 1.2 changed clones; around 2 weeks 15 to 20; four weeks 19.

Comments on this clone: Its antigen is unknown.

The assay was immunoSEQ multiplex PCR, and TCRdb's table has in-frame clones only and misses some. Here the sample spans 65,000 to 95,000 clones, about 90% being singletons. During the collection period, no donor immune events like infections were recorded. The sequence derives from a person between 18 and 75 years old in good health. The sequencing sample was made of blood. This chain joins TRBV7-6 and TRBJ1-1; tentative D call: TRBD1 (6 bases). CDR3 residues: CASSFGAGVSNTEAFF. DNA for the CDR3: TGTGCCAGCAGCTTTGGGGCAGGGGTGTCGAACACTGAAGCTTTCTTT. Combining the CDR3 with reference TRBV7-6 and TRBJ1-1 gives the whole variable domain GAGVSQSPRYKVTKRGQDVALRCDPISGHVSLYWYRQALGQGPEFLTYFNYEAQQDKSGLPNDRFSAERPEGSISTLTIQRTEQRDSAMYRCASSFGAGVSNTEAFFGQGTRLTVV.